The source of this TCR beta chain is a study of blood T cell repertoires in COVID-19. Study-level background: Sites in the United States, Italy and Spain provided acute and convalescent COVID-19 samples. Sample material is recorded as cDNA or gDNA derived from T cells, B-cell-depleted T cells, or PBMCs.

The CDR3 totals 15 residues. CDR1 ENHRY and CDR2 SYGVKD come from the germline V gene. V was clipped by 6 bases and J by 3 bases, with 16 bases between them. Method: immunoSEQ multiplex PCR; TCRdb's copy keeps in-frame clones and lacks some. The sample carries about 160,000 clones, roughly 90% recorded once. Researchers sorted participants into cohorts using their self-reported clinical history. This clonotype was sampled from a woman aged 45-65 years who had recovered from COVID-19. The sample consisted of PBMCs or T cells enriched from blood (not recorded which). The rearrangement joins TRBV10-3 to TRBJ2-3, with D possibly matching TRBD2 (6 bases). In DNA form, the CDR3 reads TGTGCCATCAGCGCAGAAGCGGGTAGTACAGATACGCAGTATTTT. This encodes CAISAEAGSTDTQYF.